This TCR beta chain was identified in a study of blood T cell repertoires in COVID-19 (dated by TCRdb to about 2020). With respect to the entire study: The collaborator samples originated in the United States, Italy and Spain and spanned the acute and convalescent phases of COVID-19. Deeply sampled blood TCRbeta repertoires from subjects exposed to, actively infected with, or recovered from COVID-19 were included in the dataset. HLA class I and class II types, where available, came from metadata supplied by the sample provider rather than from assay-based typing. Nearly every sample came with metadata listing a de-identified subject ID, COVID-19 status, age in years and sex. The repertoires were released in a freely available public database meant as a resource for research on the immune response to SARS-CoV-2. Samples came from the ongoing ImmuneRACE study (first 160 participants) plus 1,254 subjects from 6 global collaborators. The material from the prospective study consisted of cDNA or gDNA derived from T cells, B-cell-depleted T cells, or PBMCs. What the work shows at the level of the full study, not this receptor alone: The quantity of clinical and demographic metadata differed by source and by participant and was supplied without curation.

CDR1 and CDR2 are read off the germline V gene (reference sequence) as PRHDT and FYEKMQ. Its CDR3 holds 15 amino acids, cysteine through phenylalanine. Only the CDR3 part of the read is kept: 45 bases, read in frame from the first base. The trim is 1 base for V and 5 bases for J, with a gap of 11 bases between the germline ends. Enrolling through a virtual design, the prospective study's participants ranged in age from roughly 18 to 90 years and lived across roughly 23 United States geographic areas. To assign participants to cohorts, the prospective study relied on clinical history that participants themselves reported in a screening survey and a study questionnaire. In the prospective study, mobile phlebotomists collected whole blood, serum and a nasopharyngeal or oropharyngeal swab from each participant. Prospective study participants could optionally give additional blood draws and questionnaires over an approximately 2-month period. Before DNA extraction, prospective study blood samples were shipped either frozen or at room temperature.

In the case of this clone: No cognate antigen has been identified for it. No much larger clone is present one base from it, and per-base qualities are unavailable.

The immunoSEQ Assay, a bias-controlled multiplex PCR, was used to amplify TCRbeta CDR3 regions from genomic DNA. From the authors' description of their analysis: The number of nucleated cells in each sample was estimated from the amplification of reference gene primers within the assay. To quantify the absolute abundance of each unique TCRbeta CDR3 rearrangement, sequence reads were collapsed and filtered. Productive Simpson clonality was computed per sample as the square root of Simpson's diversity index over productive rearrangements. This immuneACCESS table, as held by TCRdb, lists in-frame sequences with V and J called but not all clones. Of the missing ones, under half trace to an unresolved V gene in checked studies; the others have no known cause. V, J and clone size are those of that table, while D and trimming were read from the DNA. The sample records about 140,000 clones, about 83% of which are singletons. Together, the top ten hold roughly 3.4% of the sample.

The specimen was PBMCs or T cells enriched from blood (not recorded which). The sequence came from a woman in her 50s with acute COVID-19. Recombination linked TRBV13 to TRBJ2-2; the D gene cannot be named for sure. The nucleotides are TGTGCCAGCAGCTTAGAAAGTGGCAGGACCGGGGAGCTGTTTTTT. This is translated as CASSLESGRTGELFF.